These T cell receptor beta chains were read from a single sample in a study of T cell responses to AZD1222 COVID-19 vaccine. Here immunoSEQ multiplex PCR was the method, and the copy in TCRdb shows in-frame clones only, minus some. The sample holds around 130,000 clones, roughly 89% seen once. The sequenced sample was peripheral blood, obtained 28 days after the second AZD1222 dose. Source of these receptors: an adult who received the AZD1222 COVID-19 vaccine. The CDR3 runs from the conserved cysteine through the conserved F or W. The D gene is left open where the match is weak. The size entry is marked missing in some rows and otherwise reads once, few, many or a size class.

j_call clone_size d_call v_call cdr3_nt cdr3_aa
TRBJ2-5 once . TRBV11-2 TGTGCCAGCAGGACCCAAGAGACCCAGTACTTC CASRTQETQYF
TRBJ2-3 . TRBD2 TRBV6-4 TGTGCCAGCAGTGACACCATTAGCGGGAGGAGCACAGATACGCAGTATTTT CASSDTISGRSTDTQYF
TRBJ1-3 once . TRBV5-1 TGCGCCAGCAGCTCCCCGGGCGCTGGAAACACCATATATTTT CASSSPGAGNTIYF
TRBJ2-1 . . TRBV6-5 TGTGCCACCTCCAGGGGTCCTGAGCAGTTCTTC CATSRGPEQFF
TRBJ1-2 . . TRBV28 TGTGCCAGCAGAGGAGGCGGGGGCTATGGCTACACCTTC CASRGGGGYGYTF
TRBJ2-1 . TRBD1 TRBV2 TGTGCCAGCAGTGCAACAAGGACAGGGGGCTCCTACAATGAGCAGTTCTTC CASSATRTGGSYNEQFF
TRBJ2-1 few . TRBV7-2 TGTGCCAGCAGCATTACTTACCGGGGGACCTACAATGAGCAGTTCTTC CASSITYRGTYNEQFF
TRBJ1-1 . . TRBV29-1 TGCAGCTTCTTTTGGGATACTGAAGCTTTCTTT CSFFWDTEAFF
TRBJ2-1 . TRBD2 TRBV7-2 TGTGCCAGCAGTCTTAGCCAGGGACTAGCGGGTGCTAATGAGCAGTTCTTC CASSLSQGLAGANEQFF
TRBJ2-2 . . TRBV7-2 TGTGCCAGCAGCTTAAAAAGCGGAGGCGCCGGGGAGCTGTTTTTT CASSLKSGGAGELFF
TRBJ2-3 . TRBD2 TRBV7-3 TGTGCCAGCAGCTTAAGAGCGGGGTCCCACACAGATACGCAGTATTTT CASSLRAGSHTDTQYF
TRBJ1-2 few . TRBV5-6 TGTGCCAGCAGCTTGGGTATGAGGTTCTACACCTTC CASSLGMRFYTF
TRBJ1-2 . TRBD1 TRBV5-1 TGCGCCAGCAGCTTGTCGCAGGGGGGTTACACCTTC CASSLSQGGYTF
TRBJ2-2 . . TRBV7-9 TGTGCCAGCAGCTTTACTACAGGGAGGACCGGGGAGCTGTTTTTT CASSFTTGRTGELFF
TRBJ2-2 . . TRBV19 TGTGCCAGTCGCTATAACGCGAACACCGGGGAGCTGTTTTTT CASRYNANTGELFF
TRBJ1-2 . . TRBV3-1/TRBV3-2 TGTGCCAGCAGCCAAGAGTATGGCTACACCTTC CASSQEYGYTF
TRBJ2-3 . . TRBV6-4 TGTGCCAGCAGTGACTCCTGGCGTGGCACAGATACGCAGTATTTT CASSDSWRGTDTQYF
TRBJ1-3 . . TRBV5-1 TGCGCCAGCAGCTTGTTGGCAGGGCTGCCTGGAAACACCATATATTTT CASSLLAGLPGNTIYF
TRBJ1-1 . . TRBV6-5 TGTGCCAGCACTATTGACAGGACGAACACTGAAGCTTTCTTT CASTIDRTNTEAFF
TRBJ2-7 . TRBD2 TRBV29-1 TGCAGCGTAAAGCTGGCGGGGGACGGGGAGCAGTACTTC CSVKLAGDGEQYF
TRBJ1-1 once . TRBV28 TGTGCCAGCAGTCCACTCACAGGCTCGAACACTGAAGCTTTCTTT CASSPLTGSNTEAFF
TRBJ2-2 . . TRBV9 TGTGCCAGCAGCGTAGCTGGGGTTACCGGGGAGCTGTTTTTT CASSVAGVTGELFF
TRBJ2-6 . . TRBV15 TGTGCCACCCAGGACGGCCCAAGCTCTGGGGCCAACGTCCTGACTTTC CATQDGPSSGANVLTF
TRBJ1-5 . . TRBV30 TGTGCCTGGAGTGTTGACAGTTACAATCAGCCCCAGCATTTT CAWSVDSYNQPQHF
TRBJ1-1 . . TRBV25-1 TGTGCGACCAGGGGTTCGAACACTGAAGCTTTCTTT CATRGSNTEAFF
TRBJ2-2 few . TRBV6-2/TRBV6-3 TGTGCCAGCAGTAAACTTCGGGGCCCCCTTTCAGGGGAGCTGTTTTTT CASSKLRGPLSGELFF
TRBJ2-5 . TRBD2 TRBV20-1 TGCAGTGCTGAGCGGGGGGAGACCCAGTACTTC CSAERGETQYF
TRBJ2-4 . TRBD2 TRBV28 TGTGCCAGCAGTTCGGGGACTAGCGGGAGGATTGACATTCAGTACTTC CASSSGTSGRIDIQYF
TRBJ2-7 . TRBD2 TRBV27 TGTGCCAGCTGGCAGGGACTAGCGGGAGCCAACTTCTCCTACGAGCAGTACTTC CASWQGLAGANFSYEQYF
TRBJ1-5 . . TRBV7-6 TGTGCCAGCAGTTCCGATGGGAATCAGCCCCAGCATTTT CASSSDGNQPQHF
TRBJ1-6 . TRBD1 TRBV30 TGTGCCTGGAGTTATCGGACAGGGCGATCACCCCTCCACTTT CAWSYRTGRSPLHF
TRBJ2-5 . . TRBV5-8 TGTGCCAGCAGCTTGGTGATCTACCAAGAGACCCAGTACTTC CASSLVIYQETQYF
TRBJ2-7 . TRBD2 TRBV28 TGTGCCAGCAGGACTAGCGGGAGGGCCTACGAGCAGTACTTC CASRTSGRAYEQYF
TRBJ1-5 . . TRBV11-2 TGTGCCAGCAGCTTAGATTATAGCAATCAGCCCCAGCATTTT CASSLDYSNQPQHF
TRBJ2-1 . . TRBV11-3 TGTGCCAGCAGCTTAGAGGGTAATGAGCAGTTCTTC CASSLEGNEQFF
TRBJ1-5 . . TRBV27 TGTGCCAAAGTCACGGATCAGCCCCAGCATTTT CAKVTDQPQHF
TRBJ1-1 . TRBD1 TRBV7-2 TGTGCCAGCAGCTTGCGGACAGGAAATGAAGCTTTCTTT CASSLRTGNEAFF
TRBJ1-3 . . TRBV6-1 TGTGCCAGCAGTGAAGGGAGGGCTCCTGGAAACACCATATATTTT CASSEGRAPGNTIYF
TRBJ2-1 . . TRBV7-3 TGTGCCAGCAGCCTAGGGGGGGAGCAGTTCTTC CASSLGGEQFF
TRBJ1-1 . . TRBV27 TGTGCCAGCAGTTGGGGGTTGGGGTGGGTCGCTGGCACTGAAGCTTTCTTT CASSWGLGWVAGTEAFF
TRBJ1-6 . . TRBV3-1/TRBV3-2 TGTGCCAGCAGCCGCGGGACCTTAAATTCACCCCTCCACTTT CASSRGTLNSPLHF
TRBJ2-3 . TRBD2 TRBV5-1 TGCGCCAGCAGCTCTAGCGGTTCTAGCACAGATACGCAGTATTTT CASSSSGSSTDTQYF
TRBJ1-2 . . TRBV9 TGTGCCAGCAGCGTAGTTCTCAGGGTAGAAGCTAACTATGGCTACACCTTC CASSVVLRVEANYGYTF
TRBJ2-2 . . TRBV7-9 TGTGCCAGCGGAATGGGACTCCAGAACACCGGGGAGCTGTTTTTT CASGMGLQNTGELFF
TRBJ2-7 few TRBD1 TRBV6-5 TGTGCCAGCAGAGACAACTCAGGGGGCGGCCGCGAGCAGTACTTC CASRDNSGGGREQYF
TRBJ1-3 . TRBD1 TRBV2 TGTGCCAGCAGTAGGGACAGGGCGGAGAGGACCATATATTTT CASSRDRAERTIYF
TRBJ1-1 . . TRBV19 TGTGCCAGTAGTATCTGGGGGTTGAACACTGAAGCTTTCTTT CASSIWGLNTEAFF
TRBJ2-7 . . TRBV30 TGTGCCTGGAGGGGTTTTGAGGGGGGTTCCTACGAGCAGTACTTC CAWRGFEGGSYEQYF
TRBJ1-6 . . TRBV9 TGTGCCAGCAGCCCCGGGTCCTTTAATTCACCCCTCCACTTT CASSPGSFNSPLHF
TRBJ2-1 . TRBD1 TRBV24-1 TGTGCCACCAGTGAAGCCGGGACAGGAGGGGATGAGCAGTTCTTC CATSEAGTGGDEQFF
TRBJ1-1 . TRBD1 TRBV5-6 TGTGCCAGCAGCTTGCGTTCGACAGGGCTTACTGAAGCTTTCTTT CASSLRSTGLTEAFF
TRBJ1-3 . TRBD1 TRBV7-8 TGTGCCAGCAGCTTCAGGGGGGGCTCTGGAAACACCATATATTTT CASSFRGGSGNTIYF
TRBJ2-5 . . TRBV11-3 TGTGCCAGCAGCCTTTCGCGGAGAGAGACCCAGTACTTC CASSLSRRETQYF